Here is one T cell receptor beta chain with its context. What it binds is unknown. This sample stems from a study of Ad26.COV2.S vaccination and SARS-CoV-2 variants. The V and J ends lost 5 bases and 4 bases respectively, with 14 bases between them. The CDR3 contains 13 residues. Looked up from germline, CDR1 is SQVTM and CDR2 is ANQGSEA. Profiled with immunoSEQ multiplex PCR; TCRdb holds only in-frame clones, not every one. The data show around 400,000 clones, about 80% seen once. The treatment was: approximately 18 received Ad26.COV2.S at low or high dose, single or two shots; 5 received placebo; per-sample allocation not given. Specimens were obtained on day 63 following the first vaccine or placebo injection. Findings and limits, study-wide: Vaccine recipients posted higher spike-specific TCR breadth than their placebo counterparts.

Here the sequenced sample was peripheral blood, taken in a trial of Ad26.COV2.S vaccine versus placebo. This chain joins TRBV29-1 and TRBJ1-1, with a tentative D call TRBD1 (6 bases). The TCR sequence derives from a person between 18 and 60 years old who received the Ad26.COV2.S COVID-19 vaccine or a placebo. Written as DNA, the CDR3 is TGCAGCGTTAGCGGGAGGGGGGGCACTGAAGCTTTCTTT. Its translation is CSVSGRGGTEAFF. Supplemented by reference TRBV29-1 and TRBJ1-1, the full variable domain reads SAVISQKPSRDICQRGTSLTIQCQVDSQVTMMFWYRQQPGQSLTLIATANQGSEATYESGFVIDKFPISRPNLTFSTLTVSNMSPEDSSIYLCSVSGRGGTEAFFGQGTRLTVV.